The rows below give T cell receptor beta chains drawn from one sample of a study of cytotoxic CD8 clonotypes in ibrutinib-treated CLL. The assay was immunoSEQ multiplex PCR, and TCRdb's table has in-frame clones only and misses some. This sample has 70,000 to 80,000 clones, with approximately 80% found just once. The sample in question was PBMCs, obtained at disease progression, from a patient treated with ibrutinib. The receptors were gathered from a human donor with chronic lymphocytic leukemia. The CDR3 runs from the conserved cysteine through the conserved F or W. D genes are given only for firm matches. Size is omitted from some rows. Given values are once, few, many or a class for expanded clones.

d_call	clone_size	v_call	j_call	cdr3_nt	cdr3_aa
TRBD1	-	TRBV2	TRBJ1-2	TGTGCCAGCAGTGAATGGCCGGGACAGGGGTTTGAGGGCTACACCTTC	CASSEWPGQGFEGYTF
-	-	TRBV6-6	TRBJ1-5	TGTGCCAGCAGCCCCTCTGAGGAGCCCCAGCATTTT	CASSPSEEPQHF
TRBD1	once	TRBV7-8	TRBJ2-3	TGTGCCAGCAGCGGACCCGGGACAGGGTCCCAAGATACGCAGTATTTT	CASSGPGTGSQDTQYF
TRBD1	-	TRBV27	TRBJ1-5	TGTGCCAGCAGAAAACAGGGGGGCAGCAATCAGCCCCAGCATTTT	CASRKQGGSNQPQHF
-	-	TRBV5-1	TRBJ1-5	TGCGCCAGCAGCTTTGAGGGGACTAGCAATCAGCCCCAGCATTTT	CASSFEGTSNQPQHF
-	-	TRBV19	TRBJ1-1	TGTGCCAGTAGACCTACAGGATCCCGATCAGTCACTGAAGCTTTCTTT	CASRPTGSRSVTEAFF
TRBD1	few	TRBV10-3	TRBJ1-6	TGTGCCATCAGGGTTGACAGGGAGGGTAATTCACCCCTCCACTTT	CAIRVDREGNSPLHF
-	-	TRBV5-1	TRBJ1-1	TGCGCCAGCAGCTTTCAGGGGCGCACCGAAGCTTTCTTT	CASSFQGRTEAFF
-	-	TRBV5-6	TRBJ2-7	TGTGCCAGCAGCCTCGCCTACGAGCAGTACTTC	CASSLAYEQYF
TRBD2	-	TRBV30	TRBJ2-1	TGTGGCTCTAGCGGATACAATGAGCAGTTCTTC	CGSSGYNEQFF
TRBD1	-	TRBV19	TRBJ1-3	TGTGCCACGTCGAACAGGGGAGGCTCTGGAAACACCATATATTTT	CATSNRGGSGNTIYF
-	-	TRBV5-1	TRBJ2-7	TGCGCCAGCAGCTTGGTACGGTCGAGCTCCTACGAGCAGTACTTC	CASSLVRSSSYEQYF
-	-	TRBV28	TRBJ2-1	TGTGCCAGCAGTTTTGCGGGGGCCTCTGAGCAGTTCTTC	CASSFAGASEQFF
-	-	TRBV18	TRBJ2-7	TGTGCCAGCTCCCTTAACCCCTACGAGCAGTACTTC	CASSLNPYEQYF
TRBD1	-	TRBV28	TRBJ1-2	TGTGCCAGCAGTTTCAGCCTCGGACAGGGGGACGTTGGCTACACCTTC	CASSFSLGQGDVGYTF
-	-	TRBV2	TRBJ2-7	TGTGCCAGCAATGGTGCATCCTACGAGCAGTACTTC	CASNGASYEQYF
TRBD2	once	TRBV9	TRBJ2-7	TGTGCCAGCAGCGCTGGACTAGCGGGCCCCTACGAGCAGTACTTC	CASSAGLAGPYEQYF
-	-	TRBV28	TRBJ2-2	TGTGCCAGCAGTTCTATAGAGTACACCGGGGAGCTGTTTTTT	CASSSIEYTGELFF
-	-	TRBV5-1	TRBJ2-2	TGCGCCAGCAGCTCACAGGCCCCAAACACCGGGGAGCTGTTTTTT	CASSSQAPNTGELFF
TRBD2	-	TRBV30	TRBJ2-5	TGTGCCTGGGGACTAGCCGGGGCTCGCGAGAGGGCCCAGTACTTC	CAWGLAGARERAQYF
TRBD1	-	TRBV28	TRBJ1-1	TGTGCCAGCAGCTTACAGGGGACTGAAGCTTTCTTT	CASSLQGTEAFF
-	few	TRBV15	TRBJ1-1	TGTGCCACCAGCAGACCGCCGGCGAGGACTGAAGCTTTCTTT	CATSRPPARTEAFF
-	many	TRBV19	TRBJ2-1	TGTGCCAGTAGCTCAGGGGTGATGACCAAAGATGAGCAGTTCTTC	CASSSGVMTKDEQFF
TRBD2	once	TRBV10-1	TRBJ2-3	TGCGCCAGCAGTGAGGTGACTAGCGGGATACACACAGATACGCAGTATTTT	CASSEVTSGIHTDTQYF
-	-	TRBV10-3	TRBJ1-1	TGTGCCATCCACAGGGATCTTAACACTGAAGCTTTCTTT	CAIHRDLNTEAFF
-	-	TRBV30	TRBJ2-3	TGTGCCTGGACGGTGGCAGATACGCAGTATTTT	CAWTVADTQYF
TRBD1	-	TRBV4-2	TRBJ1-1	TGTGCCAGCAGCCAACACAGGACAGGGGGAAGGACTGAAGCTTTCTTT	CASSQHRTGGRTEAFF
-	-	TRBV28	TRBJ1-5	TGTGCCAGCAGGACTCCAGGGAAACAGCCCCAGCATTTT	CASRTPGKQPQHF
TRBD1	-	TRBV5-6	TRBJ2-4	TGTGCCAGCAGCTTGGCCTCTTGGACAGGAGCCAAAAACATTCAGTACTTC	CASSLASWTGAKNIQYF
-	-	TRBV6-5	TRBJ1-1	TGTGCCAGCAGTTACTCGCTGGGCTTCATGAACACTGAAGCTTTCTTT	CASSYSLGFMNTEAFF
-	-	TRBV15	TRBJ2-1	TGTGCCACCAGCAGAGGGGGGTTCAGGGCCAGCTCCTACAATGAGCAGTTCTTC	CATSRGGFRASSYNEQFF
-	-	TRBV21-1	TRBJ1-2	TGTGCCAGCAGTAAAACCCCTAGACAGGGAGGCTACACCTTC	CASSKTPRQGGYTF
TRBD1	-	TRBV27	TRBJ1-2	TGTGCCAGCAGTTTATCCCAGGGGGCAATAGGCTACACCTTC	CASSLSQGAIGYTF
TRBD1	-	TRBV4-2	TRBJ2-3	TGTGCCAGCAGTCTACCGGGACAGCGCACAGATACGCAGTATTTT	CASSLPGQRTDTQYF
TRBD2	once	TRBV29-1	TRBJ2-7	TGCAGCGTTTATAGCGGGCCCCGGTTGGGCACCTACGAGCAGTACTTC	CSVYSGPRLGTYEQYF
-	-	TRBV10-3	TRBJ2-5	TGTGCCATCAGTGAGTCGATGGGCAGGGCCGAGGCCGGGGAGACCCAGTACTTC	CAISESMGRAEAGETQYF
TRBD1	few	TRBV6-1	TRBJ1-1	TGTGCCAGCAGTGACGGACAGGGCGGCACTGAAGCTTTCTTT	CASSDGQGGTEAFF
-	-	TRBV29-1	TRBJ2-2	TGCAGCGGTAGCATAGCCACCGGGGAGCTGTTTTTT	CSGSIATGELFF
-	-	TRBV27	TRBJ1-5	TGTGCCAGCAGTTTATTGGGGCAGGGGAAGGGCAATCAGCCCCAGCATTTT	CASSLLGQGKGNQPQHF
TRBD2	few	TRBV18	TRBJ2-2	TGTGCCAGCTCACCAACCGGGCTAGCGGGAGATTTCGGGGAGCTGTTTTTT	CASSPTGLAGDFGELFF
-	few	TRBV19	TRBJ1-1	TGTGCCAGTAGTGCCACAGTGAACACTGAAGCTTTCTTT	CASSATVNTEAFF
-	few	TRBV7-3	TRBJ2-1	TGTGCCAGCAGCGTCAGCAATGAGCAGTTCTTC	CASSVSNEQFF
-	-	TRBV7-9	TRBJ1-2	TGTGCCAGCAGCTCTTATCGACAGGCCTTGGGTGGCTACACCTTC	CASSSYRQALGGYTF
TRBD1	-	TRBV5-1	TRBJ2-7	TGCGCCAGCAGCCTGGATGGGGTAGGGACAGGAAAAAGGGTGGAGCAGTACTTC	CASSLDGVGTGKRVEQYF
TRBD1	-	TRBV18	TRBJ2-1	TGTGCCAGCTCACCTAGCTGGACAGGAGACTACAATGAGCAGTTCTTC	CASSPSWTGDYNEQFF
-	-	TRBV29-1	TRBJ1-4	TGCAGCGTTGAGGATGGAGCAACTAATGAAAAACTGTTTTTT	CSVEDGATNEKLFF
-	-	TRBV2	TRBJ1-2	TGTGCCAGCAGTGAACTCCAGGGTACCCCCTATGGCTACACCTTC	CASSELQGTPYGYTF
-	-	TRBV18	TRBJ1-1	TGTGCCAGCTCACCGGGGGTTACAGGAGCTTTCTTT	CASSPGVTGAFF
TRBD2	-	TRBV5-1	TRBJ2-5	TGCGCCAGCAGCCGCGGGACTAGCGGGGGGCGAATACAAGAGACCCAGTACTTC	CASSRGTSGGRIQETQYF
-	-	TRBV6-5	TRBJ1-4	TGTGCCAGCAGTTACACATGGGAAGAAAAACTGTTTTTT	CASSYTWEEKLFF
-	-	TRBV6-5	TRBJ1-1	TGTGCCAGCAGTTACTCGATTGGCAGTCCCCTTCGGGAAGCTTTCTTT	CASSYSIGSPLREAFF
-	few	TRBV2	TRBJ1-2	TGTGCCAGCAGCCAAAGAAACTATGGCTACACCTTC	CASSQRNYGYTF
-	-	TRBV27	TRBJ2-7	TGTGCCAGCAGTTTAGTTCGAGGATTTGAGCAGTACTTC	CASSLVRGFEQYF
-	once	TRBV4-1	TRBJ2-6	TGCGCCAGCAGCCAAGAAACCAATCACCCGGCCGTGAACGTCCTGACTTTC	CASSQETNHPAVNVLTF
TRBD2	-	TRBV5-4	TRBJ2-1	TGTGCCAGCAGCTCTTCACGCGGGAGGGCGGGAGAGCAGTTCTTC	CASSSSRGRAGEQFF